These 29 T cell receptor beta chains were sequenced from one sample in a study of blood T cell repertoires in COVID-19. Clones were sequenced by immunoSEQ multiplex PCR, and TCRdb holds only the in-frame ones, with some missing. The repertoire holds roughly 95,000 clones, with 80% to 85% as singletons. The sample was peripheral blood. The receptor source for this set is a man between 60 and 70 years old with acute or convalescent COVID-19.

This clone occurred a few times. This chain uses TRBV7-9 with TRBJ2-2; 7 bases agree with TRBD1. Looked up from germline, CDR1 is SEHNR and CDR2 is FQNEAQ (reference sequence). V lost 6 bases and J lost 7; bases outside the gene matches: 5. The length of the CDR3 is 13 residues. The CDR3 loop reads CASSRGLSGELFF. The CDR3 bases are TGTGCCAGCAGTAGGGGGCTCAGCGGGGAGCTGTTTTTT.

V gene TRBV5-5 combines with J gene TRBJ1-3, with D possibly matching TRBD1 (5 bases). Germline CDR1 is SGHKS and CDR2 is YYEKEE (reference sequence). Trimming stripped 0 bases from V and 5 bases from J, with 6 bases between. The CDR3 contains 13 residues. The DNA for the CDR3 is TGTGCCAGCAGCTTGGACAGGCGAAACACCATATATTTT. Its translation: CASSLDRRNTIYF.

The CDR3 DNA is TGTGCCAGCAGCTTAAGTAGCGGAGGTCCGAATGGCTACACCTTC. Protein sequence: CASSLSSGGPNGYTF. This chain uses TRBV7-2 with TRBJ1-2; D call uncertain. The CDR3 extends over 15 amino acids. CDR1 SGHTA and CDR2 FQGNSA come from the germline V gene. The V end lost 2 bases, the J end lost 6 bases, and 16 bases lay between the germline ends.

This clone was observed a few times. The rearrangement uses TRBV7-2 and TRBJ2-1, with TRBD1 as a possible D gene (5 bases). Per the germline V gene, CDR1 is SGHTA and CDR2 is FQGNSA. Trimming shortened V by 6 bases and J by 8 bases, and 17 bases separated the two germline ends. The CDR3 sequence is 14 residues long. CDR3 residues: CASSLLGQGYEQFF. The CDR3, as DNA: TGTGCCAGCAGTCTCTTAGGCCAGGGTTATGAGCAGTTCTTC. The variable domain in full, with the rest retrieved from reference TRBV7-2 and TRBJ2-1, is GAGVSQSPSNKVTEKGKDVELRCDPISGHTALYWYRQSLGQGLEFLIYFQGNSAPDKSGLPSDRFSAERTGGSVSTLTIQRTQQEDSAVYLCASSLLGQGYEQFFGPGTRLTVL.

The genes are TRBV7-9 and TRBJ1-2; TRBD1 agrees at 7 bases. Germline loops: CDR1 SEHNR, CDR2 FQNEAQ (reference sequence). The J segment lost 4 bases and the V segment lost 0 bases, leaving 5 bases of the junction unmatched. This CDR3 has 15 residues. The CDR3 loop reads CASSLAEGAIYGYTF. The CDR3 coding sequence is TGTGCCAGCAGCTTAGCAGAGGGGGCAATCTATGGCTACACCTTC.

In DNA, the CDR3 is TGTGCCAGCAGCTACGGGGGAGGGAGGGTCACTGAAGCTTTCTTT. Amino acids: CASSYGGGRVTEAFF. The chain couples TRBV11-3 to TRBJ1-1; a possible D gene is TRBD1 (5 bases). CDR1 is SGHNT and CDR2 is YENEEA in the germline V gene. Trimming removed 4 bases from V and 4 bases from J, with 16 bases in between. CDR3 length: 15 amino acids.

The chain couples TRBV12-3 or TRBV12-4 to TRBJ1-2; D is possibly TRBD1 (5 bases). The length of the CDR3 is 13 residues. The V and J ends lost 3 bases and 5 bases respectively, with 10 bases between them. The chain's CDR3 is CASSLGQGYGYTF. For the CDR3, the DNA is TGTGCCAGCAGTTTGGGTCAGGGATATGGCTACACCTTC.

The CDR3 DNA sequence: TGTGCCAGCAGCGTCGCAGGAGGGAGACTGCTCCTGAAAGCTTTCTTT. This codes for CASSVAGGRLLLKAFF. The J gene is TRBJ1-1, the V gene TRBV11-2; D unresolved. This CDR3 has 16 residues. The germline V gene has CDR1 SGHAT and CDR2 FQNNGV. The V end lost 5 bases, the J end lost 9 bases, and 25 bases lay between the germline ends.

The J gene is TRBJ1-5, the V gene TRBV6-6, with TRBD1 matching 7 bases. There are 16 residues in the CDR3. From germline, CDR1 is MNHNY and CDR2 SVGAGI (reference sequence). Losses at the gene ends were 2 bases for V and 0 bases for J; bases not matched to a gene: 4. As DNA, the CDR3 is TGTGCCAGCAGTTACCCCGGGACAGATAGCAATCAGCCCCAGCATTTT. Residues: CASSYPGTDSNQPQHF.

This clone was seen only a few times. The V and J genes are TRBV6-5 and TRBJ2-7, with D maybe TRBD1 (5 bases). Germline assignment: CDR1 MNHEY and CDR2 SVGAGI. Trimming shortened V by 0 bases and J by 0 bases, and 9 bases separated the two germline ends. This CDR3 is 15 amino acids long. CDR3 in DNA: TGTGCCAGCAGTTACTCGTCCGACAGCTCCTACGAGCAGTACTTC. This codes for CASSYSSDSSYEQYF.

In this sample, this clone turned up a few times. The V call is TRBV25-1, the J call TRBJ1-5; 8 bases are shared with TRBD1. The CDR3 covers 17 residues. V was clipped by 5 bases and J by 0 bases; unmatched bases: 9. The germline gives CDR1 MGHDK, CDR2 SYGVNS. CDR3 nucleotides: TGTGCCAGCAGTTATGGGACAGGACCTTATAGCAATCAGCCCCAGCATTTT. Translated, it gives CASSYGTGPYSNQPQHF.

The rearrangement joins TRBV12-3 or TRBV12-4 to TRBJ1-2, with 10 bases matching TRBD1. This CDR3 spans 13 amino acids. The ends lost 5 bases at V and 8 bases at J; junction bases unmatched: 5. CDR3 in amino acids: CASSTRQGAGYTF. Here the CDR3 DNA reads TGTGCCAGCAGTACTCGACAGGGGGCGGGCTACACCTTC.

This clone was counted between two and nine times. The chain joins TRBV5-4 to TRBJ2-7; 13 nucleotides align to TRBD2. V was pared by 3 bases and J by 6 bases, with 3 bases of the junction left unmatched. Looked up from germline, CDR1 is SGHNT and CDR2 is YYREEE (reference sequence). This CDR3 region has 14 residues. Here the CDR3 reads CASSSGLAGLEQYV. In DNA form, the CDR3 reads TGTGCCAGCAGCTCGGGACTAGCGGGACTCGAGCAGTACGTC.

The chain recombines TRBV6-5 with TRBJ2-3, with D maybe TRBD2 (5 bases). The CDR3 totals 14 residues. Trimming removed 2 bases at V and 5 bases at J, with 11 bases between. CDR1 is MNHEY, CDR2 SVGAGI, per germline. CDR3 loop: CASSYRPTRDTQYF. DNA of the CDR3: TGTGCCAGCAGTTACCGACCTACTAGAGATACGCAGTATTTT.

The chain combines TRBV30 with TRBJ2-5; TRBD2 matches at 7 bases. Losses at the gene ends were 2 bases for V and 5 bases for J; bases not matched to a gene: 14. CDR1 GTSNPN and CDR2 SVGIG come from the germline V gene (reference sequence). This CDR3 is 16 amino acids long. Here the CDR3 reads CAWSLGGGGSQETQYF. CDR3 coding DNA: TGTGCCTGGAGTCTAGGCGGGGGAGGGAGTCAGGAGACCCAGTACTTC.

This clone was picked up a small number of times. The chain couples TRBV19 to TRBJ2-1, with 15 bases matching TRBD2. Per germline, CDR1 LNHDA and CDR2 SQIVND (reference sequence). V gave up 6 bases and J gave up 3 bases; unmatched junction bases: 12. The CDR3 covers 19 residues. The CDR3 protein is CASSGGLAGGQGGYNEQFF. CDR3 coding DNA: TGTGCCAGTAGCGGAGGACTAGCGGGAGGGCAAGGGGGCTACAATGAGCAGTTCTTC.

The chain couples TRBV27 to TRBJ1-1; 10 positions match TRBD1. Trimming at V came to 5 bases and at J to 4 bases, leaving 7 bases not matched to a gene. CDR1 and CDR2 from the germline V gene are MNHEY and SMNVEV (reference sequence). The CDR3 loop spans 15 amino acids. CDR3 protein: CASSPPGQGGTEAFF. CDR3 nucleotide sequence: TGTGCCAGCAGTCCTCCCGGACAGGGGGGCACTGAAGCTTTCTTT.

The V call is TRBV10-2, the J call TRBJ2-5, with D possibly being TRBD2 (7 bases). The germline CDR1 and CDR2 sequences are WSHSY and SAAADI. The length of the CDR3 is 14 residues. Trimming removed 8 bases at V and 0 bases at J, with 13 bases between. The CDR3 here is CASQRGGYQETQYF. For the CDR3, the DNA is TGCGCCAGCCAGAGGGGGGGGTACCAAGAGACCCAGTACTTC.

The V and J genes are TRBV6-6 and TRBJ1-1; D is perhaps TRBD1 (5 bases). The CDR3 runs 13 residues. The germline V and J ends were trimmed by 4 bases and 0 bases, with 6 bases remaining between them. Germline V CDR1 and CDR2: MNHNY, SVGAGI (reference sequence). CDR3 nucleotides: TGTGCCAGCAGTTCCAGGGTGAACACTGAAGCTTTCTTT. It yields the protein CASSSRVNTEAFF.

CDR3 sequence reads: CASSLGGFSGNTIYF. CDR3 nucleotide sequence: TGCGCCAGCAGCCTAGGGGGCTTCTCTGGAAACACCATATATTTT. The chain uses TRBV5-1 and TRBJ1-3; 7 nucleotides agree with TRBD1. The CDR3 extends over 15 amino acids. V gave up 4 bases and J gave up 0 bases; unmatched junction bases: 4. Germline assignment: CDR1 SGHRS and CDR2 YFSETQ.

The chain joins TRBV2 to TRBJ2-2, with 8 bases matching TRBD1. This CDR3 has 15 amino acids. The ends lost 7 bases at V and 0 bases at J; junction bases unmatched: 4. CDR1 is SNHLY and CDR2 is FYNNEI in the germline V gene. CDR3 amino acids: CASTGGNANTGELFF. The CDR3 nucleotides are TGTGCCAGCACAGGGGGCAACGCGAACACCGGGGAGCTGTTTTTT.

The chain recombines TRBV7-8 with TRBJ1-1; TRBD1 matches 11 bases. J lost 3 bases, V lost 5 bases, and 8 bases had no gene match. Germline V CDR1 and CDR2: SGHVS, FQNEAQ. The CDR3 length is 16 residues. The CDR3 loop is CASSNTDRGLDTEAFF. Here the CDR3 DNA reads TGTGCCAGCAGCAACACGGACAGGGGGCTCGACACTGAAGCTTTCTTT. The entire variable domain, with the rest obtained from reference TRBV7-8 and TRBJ1-1, is as follows: GAGVSQSPRYKVAKRGQDVALRCDPISGHVSLFWYQQALGQGPEFLTYFQNEAQLDKSGLPSDRFFAERPEGSVSTLKIQRTQQEDSAVYLCASSNTDRGLDTEAFFGQGTRLTVV.

This clone has just one count. V is TRBV19 and J is TRBJ1-2; D might be TRBD1 (5 bases). The CDR3 is made up of 15 amino acids. In germline, CDR1 is LNHDA, CDR2 SQIVND (reference sequence). V dropped 2 bases and J dropped 4 bases, with 14 bases sitting between them. The CDR3 nucleotides read TGTGCCAGTAGTATACCGGGACTGACTCGCTATGGCTACACCTTC. It codes for CASSIPGLTRYGYTF.

The chain combines TRBV6-1 with TRBJ2-4; TRBD1 might be the D (5 bases). Deletions cut 1 base from V and 10 bases from J, with 11 bases between. Germline V gene lookup returns CDR1 MNHNS and CDR2 SASEGT. This CDR3 has 13 amino acids. In nucleotides, the CDR3 is TGTGCCAGCAGTGAAGACAGGTTGGAGATTCAGTACTTC. The encoded protein is CASSEDRLEIQYF.

This clone has a handful of counts. The genes are TRBV7-8 and TRBJ2-7, with 9 bases matching TRBD2. J gave up 3 bases and V 1 base, and 13 bases lay outside the gene matches. Germline lookup yields CDR1 SGHVS and CDR2 FQNEAQ. The CDR3 is 18 amino acids. The CDR3 region is CASSLVGTSSTYYYEQYV. CDR3 DNA: TGTGCCAGCAGCTTAGTCGGGACTAGCAGCACGTATTACTACGAGCAGTACGTC.

This clone came up once. V is TRBV4-1 and J is TRBJ2-3, with TRBD1 matching 9 bases. Per the germline V gene, CDR1 is MGHRA and CDR2 is YSYEKL. Unmatched junction bases numbered 10, after V lost 5 bases and J lost 4 bases. The CDR3 extends over 16 amino acids. The CDR3 spells CASSERTGVVADTQYF. CDR3 sequence (DNA): TGCGCCAGCAGCGAACGGACAGGGGTAGTCGCAGATACGCAGTATTTT.

The chain couples TRBV11-3 to TRBJ2-2; D might be TRBD1 (5 bases). The germline V gene has CDR1 SGHNT and CDR2 YENEEA. The CDR3 consists of 14 residues. V lost 7 bases to trimming and J lost 4 bases, with 13 bases between them. The CDR3 DNA is TGTGCCAGCATCCAAGACAGAGCCACCGGGGAGCTGTTTTTT. This encodes CASIQDRATGELFF.

This clone has a handful of counts. This chain connects TRBV7-8 to TRBJ1-2; D may be TRBD1 (5 bases). V lost 10 bases to trimming and J lost 4 bases, with 13 bases between them. Germline V gene data show CDR1 as SGHVS and CDR2 as FQNEAQ. This CDR3 has 12 residues. CDR3 in amino acids: CAIETELYGYTF. The DNA of the CDR3 is TGTGCCATCGAGACAGAGCTCTATGGCTACACCTTC.

The chain has TRBV6-1 and TRBJ1-2, with D possibly being TRBD1 (6 bases). V gave up 11 bases and J gave up 5 bases, with 12 bases separating them. Germline-derived CDR1 and CDR2 are MNHNS and SASEGT. The CDR3 runs 11 residues. CDR3 bases: TGTGCCGCGGCAGGGGTTTATGGCTACACCTTC. Protein: CAAAGVYGYTF.